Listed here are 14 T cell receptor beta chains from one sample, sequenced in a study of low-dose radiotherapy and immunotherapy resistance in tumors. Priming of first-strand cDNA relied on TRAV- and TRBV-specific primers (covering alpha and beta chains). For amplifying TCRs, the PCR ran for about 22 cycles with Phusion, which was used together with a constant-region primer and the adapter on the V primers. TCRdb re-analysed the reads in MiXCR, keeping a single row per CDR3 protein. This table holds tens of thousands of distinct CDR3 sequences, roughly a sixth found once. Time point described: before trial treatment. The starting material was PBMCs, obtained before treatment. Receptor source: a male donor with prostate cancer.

CDR3 region: CASSRRGGRDTGELFF. The CDR3 DNA follows: TGTGCCAGCAGCCGGCGGGGGGGCCGGGACACCGGGGAGCTGTTTTTT. The chain couples TRBV7-2 to TRBJ2-2; 9 nucleotides agree with TRBD2. The CDR3 has 16 residues. After removal of 5 bases from V and 3 bases from J, the junction contained 7 bases not matched to a gene. Germline CDR1 and CDR2: SGHTA and FQGNSA.

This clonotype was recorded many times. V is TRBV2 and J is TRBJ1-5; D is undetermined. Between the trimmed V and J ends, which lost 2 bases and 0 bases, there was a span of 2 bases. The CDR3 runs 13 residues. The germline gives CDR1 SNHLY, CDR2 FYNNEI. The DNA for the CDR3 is TGTGCCAGCAGTGAAAATAGCAATCAGCCCCAGCATTTT. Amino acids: CASSENSNQPQHF.

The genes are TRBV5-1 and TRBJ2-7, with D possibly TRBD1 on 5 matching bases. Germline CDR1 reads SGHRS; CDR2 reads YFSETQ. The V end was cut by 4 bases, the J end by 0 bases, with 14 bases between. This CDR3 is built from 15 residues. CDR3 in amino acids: CASSGLADTSYEQYF. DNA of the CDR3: TGCGCCAGCAGCGGTCTTGCGGACACCTCCTACGAGCAGTACTTC.

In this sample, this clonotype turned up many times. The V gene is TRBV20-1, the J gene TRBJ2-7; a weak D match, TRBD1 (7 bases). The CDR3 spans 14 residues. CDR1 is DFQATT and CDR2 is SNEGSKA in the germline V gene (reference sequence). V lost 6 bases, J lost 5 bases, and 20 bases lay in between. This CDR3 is CSASGGQGGNEQYF. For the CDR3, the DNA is TGCAGTGCAAGCGGTGGGCAGGGGGGTAACGAGCAGTACTTC.

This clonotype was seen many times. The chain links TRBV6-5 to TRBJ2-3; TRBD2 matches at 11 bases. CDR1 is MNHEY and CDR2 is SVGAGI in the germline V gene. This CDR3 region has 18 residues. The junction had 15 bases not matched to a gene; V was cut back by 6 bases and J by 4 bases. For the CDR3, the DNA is TGTGCCAGCAGCCTCGGGATAGCGGGGGGGCCAGTTGCAGATACGCAGTATTTT. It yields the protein CASSLGIAGGPVADTQYF.

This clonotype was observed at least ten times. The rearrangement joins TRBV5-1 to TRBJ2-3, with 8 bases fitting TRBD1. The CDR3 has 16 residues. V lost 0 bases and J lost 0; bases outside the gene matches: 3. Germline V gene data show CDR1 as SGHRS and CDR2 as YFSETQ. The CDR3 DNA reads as TGCGCCAGCAGCTTGGGGGACAGGATCAGCACAGATACGCAGTATTTT. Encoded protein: CASSLGDRISTDTQYF.

CDR3 DNA sequence: TGTGCCAGCAGCCCGTCCTCAGGCCCTGTCTATTTT. Translation: CASSPSSGPVYF. The chain recombines TRBV5-6 with TRBJ1-3; D remains unclear. Germline V CDR1 and CDR2: SGHDT, YYEEEE. CDR3 length: 12 residues. V was shortened by 4 bases and J by 16 bases, with 18 bases between the two germline ends.

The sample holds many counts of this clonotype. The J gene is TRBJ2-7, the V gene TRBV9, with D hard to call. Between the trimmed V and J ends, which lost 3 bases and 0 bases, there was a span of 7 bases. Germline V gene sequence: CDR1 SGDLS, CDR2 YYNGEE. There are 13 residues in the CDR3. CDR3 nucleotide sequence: TGTGCCAGCAGCGCAGGCGACTCCTACGAGCAGTACTTC. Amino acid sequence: CASSAGDSYEQYF.

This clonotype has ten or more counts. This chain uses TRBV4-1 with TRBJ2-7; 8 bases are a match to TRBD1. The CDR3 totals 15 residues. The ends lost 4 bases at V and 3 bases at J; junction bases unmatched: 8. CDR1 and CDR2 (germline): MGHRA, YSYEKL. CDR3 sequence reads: CASSLGQGAVYEQYF. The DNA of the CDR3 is TGCGCCAGCAGCCTTGGACAGGGAGCAGTCTACGAGCAGTACTTC.

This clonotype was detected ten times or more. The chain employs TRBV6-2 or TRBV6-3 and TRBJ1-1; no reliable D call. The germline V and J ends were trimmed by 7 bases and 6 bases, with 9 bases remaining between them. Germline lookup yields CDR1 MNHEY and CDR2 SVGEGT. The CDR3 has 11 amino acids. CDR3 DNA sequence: TGTGCCAGCACAGGCCACGCTGAAGCTTTCTTT. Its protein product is CASTGHAEAFF.

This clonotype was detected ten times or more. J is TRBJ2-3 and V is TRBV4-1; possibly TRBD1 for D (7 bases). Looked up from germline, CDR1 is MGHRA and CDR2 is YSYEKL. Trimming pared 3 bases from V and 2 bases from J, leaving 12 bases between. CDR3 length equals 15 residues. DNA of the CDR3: TGCGCCAGCAGCCAGCAGGGGGGAGACACAGATACGCAGTATTTT. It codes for CASSQQGGDTDTQYF.

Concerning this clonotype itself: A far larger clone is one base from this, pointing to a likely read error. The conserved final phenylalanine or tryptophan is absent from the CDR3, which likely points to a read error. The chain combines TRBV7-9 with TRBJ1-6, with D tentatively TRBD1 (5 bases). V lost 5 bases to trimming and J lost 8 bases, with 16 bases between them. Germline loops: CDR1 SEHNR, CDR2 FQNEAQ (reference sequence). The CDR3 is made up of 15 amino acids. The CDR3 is CASSGGTTRYSPLHL. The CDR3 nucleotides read TGTGCCAGCAGCGGCGGGACTACCCGCTATTCACCCCTCCACTTA.

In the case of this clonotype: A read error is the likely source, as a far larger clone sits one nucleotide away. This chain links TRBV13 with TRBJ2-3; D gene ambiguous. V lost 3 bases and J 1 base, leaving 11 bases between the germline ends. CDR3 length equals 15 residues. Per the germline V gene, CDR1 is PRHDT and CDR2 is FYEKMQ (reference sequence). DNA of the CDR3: TGTGCCAGCAGCTTGAACAAGGAAGGCACAGATACGCAGTATTTT. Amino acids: CASSLNKEGTDTQYF. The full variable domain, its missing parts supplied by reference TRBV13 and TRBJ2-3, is AAGVIQSPRHLIKEKRETATLKCYPIPRHDTVYWYQQGPGQDPQFLISFYEKMQSDKGSIPDRFSAQQFSDYHSELNMSSLELGDSALYFCASSLNKEGTDTQYFGPGTRLTVL.

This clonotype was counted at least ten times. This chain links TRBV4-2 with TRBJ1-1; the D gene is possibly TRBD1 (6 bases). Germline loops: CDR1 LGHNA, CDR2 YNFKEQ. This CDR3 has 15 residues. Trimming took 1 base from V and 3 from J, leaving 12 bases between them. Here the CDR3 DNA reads TGTGCCAGCAGCCAAGGCTTGCGGACAGACACTGAAGCTTTCTTT. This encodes CASSQGLRTDTEAFF.